These 11 T cell receptor beta chains came from one sample sequenced in a study of blood T cell repertoires in COVID-19 (dated by TCRdb to 2019 to 2021). The receptor library was made with the immunoSEQ multiplex PCR assay. As stored in TCRdb, this immuneACCESS dataset retains in-frame rearrangements with V and J assigned. A fraction of the clones does not appear; measured against another copy, unresolved V genes explain less than half of the discrepancy, and the remainder lacks a known reason. The sample profile shows about 70,000 clones; 88% of them were found once. The ten top clones hold about 1.3% of the sample. Specimen: peripheral blood. Every receptor here comes from a human donor in a cohort sampled during active COVID-19.

This clone was counted only a few times. V gene TRBV28 combines with J gene TRBJ2-5, with a possible D match to TRBD2 (7 bases). The CDR3 runs to 12 residues. Germline values: CDR1 MDHEN, CDR2 SYDVKM. Trimming shortened V by 6 bases and J by 5 bases, and 10 bases separated the two germline ends. The chain's CDR3 is CASSGGRETQYF. CDR3 DNA: TGTGCCAGCAGCGGGGGGCGGGAGACCCAGTACTTC. Supplemented by reference TRBV28 and TRBJ2-5, the full variable domain reads DVKVTQSSRYLVKRTGEKVFLECVQDMDHENMFWYRQDPGLGLRLIYFSYDVKMKEKGDIPEGYSVSREKKERFSLILESASTNQTSMYLCASSGGRETQYFGPGTRLLVL.

V and J are TRBV6-5 and TRBJ2-2, with D maybe TRBD2 (5 bases). Germline V gene sequence: CDR1 MNHEY, CDR2 SVGAGI. This CDR3 comprises 13 residues. Between the trimmed V and J ends, which lost 10 bases and 4 bases, there was a span of 13 bases. CDR3 nucleotides: TGTGCCACCCGACGGGGTGGCACCGGGGAGCTGTTTTTT. Protein product: CATRRGGTGELFF.

With respect to this clone: The same CDR3 can be traced to other DNA sequences in this sample. CDR3 region: CASSHQGRETQYF. As DNA, the CDR3 is TGTGCCAGCAGCCACCAGGGTCGGGAGACCCAGTACTTC. The V gene is TRBV3-1 (or the pseudogene TRBV3-2), the J gene TRBJ2-5; maybe TRBD1 (5 bases). The CDR3 loop spans 13 amino acids. V lost 3 bases, J lost 5 bases, and 10 bases lay in between. The germline V gene encodes CDR1 LGHDT and CDR2 YNNKEL (reference sequence).

This sequence joins TRBV15 and TRBJ2-1; D may be TRBD1 (6 bases). This CDR3 comprises 14 residues. The V gene lost 2 bases and the J gene lost 7 bases, with 12 bases spanning the gap. CDR1 LNHNV and CDR2 YYDKDF come from the germline V gene (reference sequence). This CDR3 is CATSRSDSSNEQFF. CDR3 in DNA: TGTGCCACCAGCAGATCGGACAGTTCGAATGAGCAGTTCTTC.

The genes are TRBV4-2 and TRBJ2-5; no clear D gene. V lost 0 bases and J lost 5, with 16 bases in between. The germline V gene encodes CDR1 LGHNA and CDR2 YNFKEQ. This CDR3 comprises 16 residues. The CDR3 DNA reads as TGTGCCAGCAGCCAAGATTGGGCGAACAGCCAGGAGACCCAGTACTTC. It translates to CASSQDWANSQETQYF.

The rearrangement links TRBV5-4 to TRBJ2-1; 9 bases are shared with TRBD2. The CDR3 totals 14 residues. The V segment lost 9 bases and the J segment 8 bases; nucleotides outside the gene matches: 12. Germline V gives CDR1 SGHNT, CDR2 YYREEE (reference sequence). CDR3 nucleotide sequence: TGTGCCACCCTTAGCGGGAGCCATCAGGATGAGCAGTTCTTC. This gives the protein CATLSGSHQDEQFF.

The V gene is TRBV11-3, the J gene TRBJ2-5, with D possibly matching TRBD2 (6 bases). The CDR3 totals 12 residues. Germline loops: CDR1 SGHNT, CDR2 YENEEA. The V end was cut by 3 bases, the J end by 9 bases, with 11 bases between. Here the CDR3 DNA reads TGTGCCAGCAGCTTCAACGGGGAGGCCCAGTACTTC. The encoded protein is CASSFNGEAQYF.

The V call is TRBV28, the J call TRBJ1-4; no reliable D call. The CDR3 has 12 amino acids. V lost 2 bases and J lost 11, with 9 bases in between. The germline V gene encodes CDR1 MDHEN and CDR2 SYDVKM. This chain's CDR3 is CASSLGAGKLFF. For the CDR3, the DNA is TGTGCCAGCAGTTTAGGAGCCGGGAAACTGTTTTTT.

This chain links TRBV15 with TRBJ1-4, with TRBD1 as a possible D gene (5 bases). Per the germline V gene, CDR1 is LNHNV and CDR2 is YYDKDF (reference sequence). The germline V and J ends were trimmed by 0 bases and 7 bases, with 18 bases remaining between them. There are 17 residues in the CDR3. CDR3 DNA: TGTGCCACCAGCAGAGACGACCGGGGGTCTGAGGGTGAAAAACTGTTTTTT. This sequence encodes CATSRDDRGSEGEKLFF.

This chain's CDR3 is CASSSEGNEQFF. The CDR3 DNA reads as TGTGCCAGCAGTTCGGAGGGGAATGAGCAGTTCTTC. The chain carries TRBV3-1 (or the pseudogene TRBV3-2) and TRBJ2-1; a possible D gene is TRBD2 (6 bases). Trimming left V 6 bases short and J 7 bases short, with 10 bases between. This CDR3 is 12 amino acids long. CDR1 LGHDT and CDR2 YNNKEL come from the germline V gene (reference sequence).

This rearrangement joins TRBV6-1 to TRBJ2-1; D is uncertain. The ends were cut back, 2 bases at V and 6 bases at J, with 17 bases in the middle. The CDR3 runs to 16 residues. Germline CDR1 MNHNS, CDR2 SASEGT. CDR3 residues: CASSEFGGSASNEQFF. The DNA of the CDR3 is TGTGCCAGCAGTGAATTTGGCGGATCGGCTTCCAATGAGCAGTTCTTC.